This TCR beta chain was sequenced for a study of OX40 agonist ivuxolimab in advanced cancers. Study-level information: Cancers in dose escalation were hepatocellular, melanoma, renal cell and head and neck. General study points: Researchers did not establish what antigens the expanded peripheral T cells target. Part of the nonresponder group also had normalized T-cell clonal expansion that was low.

Using immunoSEQ multiplex PCR, the repertoire was profiled, and TCRdb retains in-frame clones only, with some absent. The sample carries under 95,000 clones, roughly nine tenths recorded once. The germline V gene encodes CDR1 SGHNT and CDR2 YYREEE (reference sequence). The germline V and J ends were trimmed by 4 bases and 1 base, with 8 bases remaining between them. CDR3 length equals 13 residues. This clone was picked up one time. Its antigen is currently unknown. V is TRBV5-4 and J is TRBJ1-1; perhaps TRBD1 as D (5 bases). This material consisted of CD4+ or CD8+ T cells sorted from blood, taken in a trial of the OX40 agonist ivuxolimab. The source of this sequence is an adult with an advanced solid tumor such as melanoma, head and neck, liver or kidney cancer. This CDR3 is CASSDDRNTEAFF. DNA of the CDR3: TGTGCCAGCAGCGATGACAGGAACACTGAAGCTTTCTTT.